The rows below give T cell receptor beta chains drawn from one sample of a study of immune evolution from preneoplasia to lung adenocarcinoma. Assay used: immunoSEQ multiplex PCR; TCRdb lists only in-frame clones, some missing. This table has several thousand clones, roughly 80% appearing once. Sequenced sample: FFPE invasive lung adenocarcinoma tissue. These receptors were obtained from a person aged 65 to 79 with invasive lung adenocarcinoma. CDR3s include the opening cysteine and the closing phenylalanine or tryptophan. Fields, in order: D gene, clone size, J gene, V gene, CDR3 protein, CDR3 DNA. The D gene is left open where the match is weak. Size is stated for part of the rows, as once, few or many counts, or as a class when the clone is expanded.

NA,few,TRBJ2-5,TRBV19,CASSTPPAGSQETQYF,TGTGCCAGTAGTACCCCTCCGGCGGGATCACAAGAGACCCAGTACTTC
TRBD1,NA,TRBJ2-5,TRBV14,CASSMHRGLEETQYF,TGTGCCAGCAGTATGCACAGGGGGCTGGAGGAGACCCAGTACTTC
NA,few,TRBJ2-1,TRBV6-6,CASTTSNEQFF,TGTGCCAGCACTACTAGCAATGAGCAGTTCTTC
NA,NA,TRBJ1-4,TRBV19,CASSLLLTGENEKLFF,TGTGCCAGTAGTTTACTTCTGACAGGAGAAAATGAAAAACTGTTTTTT
NA,once,TRBJ2-3,TRBV6-5,CASNSRRGADTQYF,TGTGCCAGCAATAGTCGTAGGGGGGCCGATACGCAGTATTTT
NA,NA,TRBJ2-1,TRBV2,CASSDLMGVYNEQFF,TGTGCCAGCAGTGATCTAATGGGAGTATACAATGAGCAGTTCTTC
NA,few,TRBJ1-4,TRBV5-1,CASSTSGATNEKLFF,TGCGCCAGCAGCACCTCTGGTGCAACTAATGAAAAACTGTTTTTT
NA,NA,TRBJ2-7,TRBV20-1,CSAPQTYEQYF,TGCAGTGCTCCCCAAACCTACGAGCAGTACTTC
TRBD1,NA,TRBJ2-7,TRBV29-1,CSVVGTGARYEQYF,TGCAGCGTTGTAGGGACAGGTGCCCGCTACGAGCAGTACTTC
TRBD2,NA,TRBJ2-1,TRBV9,CASSVGPGSGSRSGEQFF,TGTGCCAGCAGCGTAGGCCCGGGTAGCGGGAGCCGGAGCGGGGAGCAGTTCTTC
TRBD2,NA,TRBJ2-7,TRBV7-2,CASSLLAGHNEQYF,TGTGCCAGCAGCTTACTAGCGGGGCACAACGAGCAGTACTTC
NA,NA,TRBJ2-7,TRBV11-3,CASSPSGYEQYF,TGTGCCAGCAGCCCAAGTGGGTACGAGCAGTACTTC
TRBD2,NA,TRBJ2-7,TRBV6-6,CASSRRTSGYEQYF,TGTGCCAGCAGTCGCCGGACTAGCGGATACGAGCAGTACTTC
NA,NA,TRBJ2-7,TRBV19,CASSIGTRDEQYF,TGTGCCAGTAGTATTGGAACCCGGGACGAGCAGTACTTC
NA,NA,TRBJ2-3,TRBV5-5,CASSLGLPSTDTQYF,TGTGCCAGCAGCTTGGGGCTACCCAGCACAGATACGCAGTATTTT
NA,NA,TRBJ2-7,TRBV28,CASSSTGGPSGGKVYEQYF,TGTGCCAGCAGTTCGACCGGGGGCCCCTCAGGCGGGAAGGTCTACGAGCAGTACTTC
NA,NA,TRBJ2-3,TRBV7-9,CASQGITDTQYF,TGTGCCAGTCAGGGAATCACAGATACGCAGTATTTT
TRBD1,few,TRBJ2-7,TRBV19,CASSVTHRGSYEQYF,TGTGCCAGTAGTGTAACCCACAGGGGATCCTACGAGCAGTACTTC
NA,NA,TRBJ1-1,TRBV18,CASSPTGNTEAFF,TGTGCCAGCTCACCAACAGGGAACACTGAAGCTTTCTTT
TRBD1,NA,TRBJ2-2,TRBV7-9,CASSTGQGNTGELFF,TGTGCCAGCAGCACGGGACAGGGGAACACCGGGGAGCTGTTTTTT
NA,NA,TRBJ1-4,TRBV5-1,CASSLSSTNEKLFF,TGCGCCAGCAGCTTATCGTCAACTAATGAAAAACTGTTTTTT
NA,NA,TRBJ2-1,TRBV27,CASSWATSGNNEQFF,TGTGCCAGCAGTTGGGCGACTAGTGGGAACAATGAGCAGTTCTTC
TRBD2,once,TRBJ2-1,TRBV5-1,CASSLAAGDSYNEQFF,TGCGCCAGCAGCTTGGCAGCGGGAGACTCCTACAATGAGCAGTTCTTC
NA,NA,TRBJ1-1,TRBV6-5,CASSLQGRTEAFF,TGTGCCAGCAGCTTACAGGGCCGCACTGAAGCTTTCTTT
NA,few,TRBJ1-2,TRBV6-1,CASKEAGGYTF,TGTGCCAGCAAGGAGGCGGGAGGCTACACCTTC
NA,large,TRBJ2-7,TRBV13,CASSQGSGEQYF,TGTGCCAGCAGCCAGGGGTCGGGCGAGCAGTACTTC
NA,NA,TRBJ2-2,TRBV11-3,CASSLSGGDTGELFF,TGTGCCAGCAGCTTATCCGGTGGCGACACCGGGGAGCTGTTTTTT
NA,NA,TRBJ2-5,TRBV5-1,CASSLNGGIGVLGETQYF,TGCGCCAGCAGCTTGAATGGGGGTATCGGGGTACTGGGAGAGACCCAGTACTTC
NA,NA,TRBJ2-1,TRBV15,CATSRVDRTYNEQFF,TGTGCCACCAGCAGAGTTGACAGGACCTACAATGAGCAGTTCTTC
NA,once,TRBJ1-5,TRBV11-2,CASSPLMSDQPQHF,TGTGCCAGCAGCCCCCTAATGTCTGATCAGCCCCAGCATTTT
NA,NA,TRBJ2-7,TRBV10-1,CASSTGTQTYEQYF,TGCGCCAGCAGTACCGGGACCCAAACCTACGAGCAGTACTTC
TRBD2,NA,TRBJ2-3,TRBV5-1,CASSLRTGGLGDTQYF,TGCGCCAGCAGCTTGAGGACGGGAGGTTTGGGAGATACGCAGTATTTT
NA,NA,TRBJ1-5,TRBV7-2,CASSYSGGKGQGSNQPQHF,TGTGCCAGCAGTTACTCCGGGGGGAAAGGCCAAGGAAGCAATCAGCCCCAGCATTTT
NA,NA,TRBJ2-5,TRBV4-2,CASSQVGSQETQYF,TGTGCCAGCAGCCAAGTAGGGTCCCAAGAGACCCAGTACTTC
TRBD1,NA,TRBJ2-7,TRBV19,CASSMTGSSYEQYF,TGTGCCAGTAGTATGACAGGGAGCTCCTACGAGCAGTACTTC
NA,NA,TRBJ2-5,TRBV11-3,CASSPDGTRTGETQYF,TGTGCCAGCAGCCCGGACGGTACTCGGACGGGGGAGACCCAGTACTTC
TRBD2,few,TRBJ2-2,TRBV5-4,CASSPGLAPPTGELFF,TGTGCCAGCAGCCCGGGACTAGCGCCCCCCACCGGGGAGCTGTTTTTT
TRBD1,NA,TRBJ1-1,TRBV5-1,CASSLGQGAMSTEAFF,TGCGCCAGCAGCTTGGGGCAGGGGGCTATGAGCACTGAAGCTTTCTTT
TRBD1,NA,TRBJ2-7,TRBV9,CASSTRTGCTYEQYF,TGTGCCAGCAGCACCCGGACAGGGTGCACCTACGAGCAGTACTTC
TRBD2,NA,TRBJ2-7,TRBV7-2,CASSIGLAGKYEQYF,TGTGCCAGCAGCATAGGACTAGCGGGAAAATACGAGCAGTACTTC
TRBD2,few,TRBJ2-3,TRBV9,CASSVEGLAGRDTQYF,TGTGCCAGCAGCGTAGAGGGACTAGCGGGACGAGATACGCAGTATTTT
TRBD1,NA,TRBJ2-3,TRBV12-5,CAVTGQATTDTQYF,TGTGCTGTGACCGGACAGGCCACCACAGATACGCAGTATTTT
TRBD2,few,TRBJ2-1,TRBV7-9,CASSFKTSGRVNEQFF,TGTGCCAGCAGCTTTAAGACTAGCGGGAGAGTAAATGAGCAGTTCTTC
TRBD1,NA,TRBJ1-5,TRBV6-1,CASSFGQGPSQPQHF,TGTGCCAGCAGTTTCGGACAGGGGCCAAGTCAGCCCCAGCATTTT
NA,NA,TRBJ2-7,TRBV7-3,CASSLGRGEQYF,TGTGCCAGCAGCCTGGGGAGAGGGGAGCAGTACTTC
TRBD1,NA,TRBJ1-2,TRBV29-1,CSVDLGTGANYGYTF,TGCAGCGTAGATTTAGGGACAGGAGCTAACTATGGCTACACCTTC
NA,few,TRBJ2-7,TRBV10-3,CAISDRDTYNYEQYF,TGTGCCATCAGTGACCGGGACACCTATAACTACGAGCAGTACTTC
TRBD2,NA,TRBJ2-3,TRBV5-4,CASSFSGSRSTDTQYF,TGTGCCAGCAGCTTTAGCGGGAGTAGGAGCACAGATACGCAGTATTTT
NA,NA,TRBJ2-2,TRBV25-1,CASGTGTNTGELFF,TGTGCCAGCGGGACCGGGACAAACACCGGGGAGCTGTTTTTT
NA,once,TRBJ2-5,TRBV29-1,CSVDARRREKETQYF,TGCAGCGTTGATGCAAGGCGCAGGGAGAAAGAGACCCAGTACTTC
NA,NA,TRBJ1-1,TRBV20-1,CSAPGRTEAFF,TGCAGTGCTCCAGGGAGAACTGAAGCTTTCTTT
NA,NA,TRBJ2-5,TRBV18,CASSLGLHETQYF,TGTGCCAGCTCACTCGGCCTTCACGAGACCCAGTACTTC
TRBD2,NA,TRBJ2-5,TRBV7-9,CASSYTSGRAQETQYF,TGTGCCAGCAGCTACACTAGCGGGAGGGCTCAAGAGACCCAGTACTTC